This T cell receptor (beta chain) was sequenced for a study of PD-1 blockade in mismatch repair-deficient tumors. Overall study context: Enrolled about 2013-2017, patients had progressing, pretreated mismatch repair-deficient cancers of 12 types.

Germline V CDR1 and CDR2: SGHAT, FQNNGV. CDR3 size: 16 residues. V was clipped by 1 base and J by 0 bases, with 11 bases between them. Measured with immunoSEQ multiplex PCR; TCRdb has only the in-frame clones, and not every one. The sample holds around 120,000 clones, about 88% seen once. The sample consisted of peripheral blood, taken 44 weeks after starting pembrolizumab. The chain uses TRBV11-2 and TRBJ2-3; TRBD1 might be the D (6 bases). The origin of this receptor is an adult with mismatch repair-deficient cancer. CDR3 region: CASSLGARGSTDTQYF. Written as DNA, the CDR3 is TGTGCCAGCAGCTTAGGGGCCAGGGGTAGCACAGATACGCAGTATTTT.